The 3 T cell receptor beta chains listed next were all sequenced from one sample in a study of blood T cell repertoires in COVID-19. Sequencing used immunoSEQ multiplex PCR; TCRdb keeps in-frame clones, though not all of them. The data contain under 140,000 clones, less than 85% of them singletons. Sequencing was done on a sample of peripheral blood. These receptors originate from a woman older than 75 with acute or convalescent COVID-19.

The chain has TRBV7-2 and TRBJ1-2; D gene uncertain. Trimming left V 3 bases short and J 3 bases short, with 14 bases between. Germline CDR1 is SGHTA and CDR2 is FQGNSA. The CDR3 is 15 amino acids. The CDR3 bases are TGTGCCAGCAGCTTGGACGGCGGGCGGGACTATGGCTACACCTTC. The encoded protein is CASSLDGGRDYGYTF.

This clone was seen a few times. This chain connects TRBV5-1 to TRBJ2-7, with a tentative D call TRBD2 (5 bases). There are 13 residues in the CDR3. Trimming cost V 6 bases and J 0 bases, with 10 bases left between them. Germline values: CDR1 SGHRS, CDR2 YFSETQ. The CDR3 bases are TGCGCCAGCAAGCCGGGGATCTCCTACGAGCAGTACTTC. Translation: CASKPGISYEQYF.

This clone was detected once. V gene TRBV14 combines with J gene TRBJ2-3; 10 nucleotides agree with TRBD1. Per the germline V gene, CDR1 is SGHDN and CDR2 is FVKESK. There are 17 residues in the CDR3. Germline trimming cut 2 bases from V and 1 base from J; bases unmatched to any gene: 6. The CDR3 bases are TGTGCCAGCAGCCAAAGGGACAGGGGATGGGGCACAGATACGCAGTATTTT. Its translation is CASSQRDRGWGTDTQYF.